These 15 T cell receptor beta chains originate from one sample sequenced in a study of CD8 T cells in Susac syndrome. Random hexamers were used to reverse transcribe the RNA input (roughly 0.5 to 1 ug). TCRdb itself ran the immunoSEQ multiplex PCR reads through MiXCR, one entry per CDR3 protein. The table has approximately 230,000 distinct CDR3 sequences, about 93% seen once. Sequencing used CD4+ T cells from PBMCs. Source of these receptors: a human donor with multiple sclerosis.

J is TRBJ2-1 and V is TRBV7-2; 12 bases map to TRBD2. The CDR3 totals 18 residues. The germline gives CDR1 SGHTA, CDR2 FQGNSA. V dropped 2 bases and J dropped 6; count of bases not matched to a gene: 11. The CDR3 coding sequence is TGTGCCAGCAGCTTATTCCCGGCTAGCGGGGGGGCGGGCAATGAGCAGTTCTTC. This gives the protein CASSLFPASGGAGNEQFF.

The rearrangement links TRBV19 to TRBJ1-1; D perhaps matches TRBD1 (5 bases). This CDR3 is 15 amino acids long. With 5 bases removed from V and 3 bases from J, the gap between germline ends came to 16 bases. The V gene's germline CDR1 is LNHDA and CDR2 SQIVND (reference sequence). This CDR3 is CASSLGGGSDTEAFF. In nucleotides, the CDR3 is TGTGCCAGTAGTCTTGGGGGGGGTTCGGACACTGAAGCTTTCTTT.

The V and J genes are TRBV19 and TRBJ2-5, with 8 bases that match TRBD2. The J segment lost 4 bases and the V segment lost 5 bases, leaving 3 bases of the junction unmatched. The length of the CDR3 is 13 residues. Germline values: CDR1 LNHDA, CDR2 SQIVND (reference sequence). The CDR3 nucleotides read TGTGCCAGTAGTCGGCTAGCGGGAGAGACCCAGTACTTC. It translates to CASSRLAGETQYF.

The J gene is TRBJ2-5, the V gene TRBV29-1; maybe TRBD2 (7 bases). The CDR3 is 13 residues long. Trimming left V 7 bases short and J 4 bases short, with 16 bases between. CDR1 SQVTM and CDR2 ANQGSEA come from the germline V gene. DNA of the CDR3: TGCAGCGGGGGGGCGGGAGCCTTAGAGACCCAGTACTTC. Protein: CSGGAGALETQYF.

This clonotype was seen a single time. The V gene is TRBV9, the J gene TRBJ1-2; the D is unclear. Germline V gives CDR1 SGDLS, CDR2 YYNGEE. The V gene lost 4 bases and the J gene lost 11 bases, with 18 bases spanning the gap. The CDR3 has 13 residues. The CDR3 coding sequence is TGTGCCAGCAGCTACGCGAATGATTGGGGATACACCTTC. Amino acid sequence: CASSYANDWGYTF. Using reference TRBV9 and TRBJ1-2 for the parts outside the CDR3, the full variable domain is DSGVTQTPKHLITATGQRVTLRCSPRSGDLSVYWYQQSLDQGLQFLIQYYNGEERAKGNILERFSAQQFPDLHSELNLSSLELGDSALYFCASSYANDWGYTFGSGTRLTVV.

The chain has TRBV29-1 and TRBJ2-3; no firm D call. The CDR3 covers 13 residues. V was clipped by 6 bases and J by 1 base, with 11 bases between them. Germline V gene sequence: CDR1 SQVTM, CDR2 ANQGSEA. The CDR3 bases are TGCAGCGTGCGGTTGCCCGGCACAGATACGCAGTATTTT. Its translation: CSVRLPGTDTQYF.

This clonotype appeared once. The rearrangement links TRBV6-6 to TRBJ1-4; 7 bases agree with TRBD1. The germline CDR1 and CDR2 sequences are MNHNY and SVGAGI (reference sequence). J gave up 8 bases and V 6 bases, and 9 bases lay outside the gene matches. The CDR3 totals 14 residues. The CDR3 nucleotides read TGTGCCAGCAGAGACACTAGAGGGGGCGAAAAACTGTTTTTT. This translates into CASRDTRGGEKLFF.

This chain uses TRBV29-1 with TRBJ2-6, with D hard to call. The ends were cut back, 4 bases at V and 4 bases at J, with 5 bases in the middle. CDR3 length equals 12 residues. The germline V gene has CDR1 SQVTM and CDR2 ANQGSEA. The CDR3 coding sequence is TGCAGCGTTGGGTCGGGGGCCAACGTCCTGACTTTC. Amino acids: CSVGSGANVLTF. Drawing the rest from reference TRBV29-1 and TRBJ2-6, the complete variable domain is SAVISQKPSRDICQRGTSLTIQCQVDSQVTMMFWYRQQPGQSLTLIATANQGSEATYESGFVIDKFPISRPNLTFSTLTVSNMSPEDSSIYLCSVGSGANVLTFGAGSRLTVL.

The CDR3 DNA reads TGTGCCAGTACGGGGGTCACCGGGGAGCTGTTTTTT. Residues: CASTGVTGELFF. The chain couples TRBV19 to TRBJ2-2; D may be TRBD2 (6 bases). Trimming took off 7 bases at V and 4 bases at J, with 7 bases between the two ends. Germline values: CDR1 LNHDA, CDR2 SQIVND (reference sequence). The CDR3 length is 12 residues.

The chain carries TRBV6-5 and TRBJ2-3, with D unresolved. CDR3 length: 12 amino acids. Germline assignment: CDR1 MNHEY and CDR2 SVGAGI. The V end was cut by 6 bases, the J end by 2 bases, with 6 bases between. CDR3 sequence (DNA): TGTGCCAGCAGAACCGACACAGATACGCAGTATTTT. This gives the protein CASRTDTDTQYF.

The chain recombines TRBV7-9 with TRBJ2-1, with D perhaps TRBD1 (5 bases). Trimming removed 4 bases at V and 0 bases at J, with 13 bases between. This CDR3 region has 16 residues. Looked up from germline, CDR1 is SEHNR and CDR2 is FQNEAQ (reference sequence). CDR3 nucleotide sequence: TGTGCCAGCAGCTCTGTTGGCGACAGCTCCTACAATGAGCAGTTCTTC. It specifies CASSSVGDSSYNEQFF.

The rearrangement links TRBV6-2 or TRBV6-3 to TRBJ2-3, with 7 positions matching TRBD1. Per the germline V gene, CDR1 is MNHEY and CDR2 is SVGEGT. V gave up 0 bases and J gave up 2 bases; unmatched junction bases: 5. This CDR3 region has 16 residues. CDR3 protein: CASSYSRQGPTDTQYF. Written as DNA, the CDR3 is TGTGCCAGCAGTTACTCGCGACAGGGTCCCACAGATACGCAGTATTTT.

This chain connects TRBV9 to TRBJ1-1; D unclear. With 4 bases removed from V and 5 bases from J, the gap between germline ends came to 12 bases. Per the germline V gene, CDR1 is SGDLS and CDR2 is YYNGEE. The CDR3 is 13 residues long. The CDR3: CASSPNLGTEAFF. CDR3 coding DNA: TGTGCCAGCAGCCCCAATTTGGGTACTGAAGCTTTCTTT.

The rearrangement uses TRBV5-8 and TRBJ2-2; D possibly corresponds to TRBD2 (6 bases). The germline CDR1 and CDR2 sequences are SGHTS and YDEGEE. V was trimmed by 2 bases and J by 0 bases, leaving 8 bases between them. The CDR3 totals 15 residues. The CDR3 spells CASSFKRANTGELFF. The CDR3 nucleotides read TGTGCCAGCAGCTTCAAGCGGGCGAACACCGGGGAGCTGTTTTTT.

The rearrangement links TRBV29-1 to TRBJ1-4, with D hard to call. Per germline, CDR1 SQVTM and CDR2 ANQGSEA. CDR3 length equals 13 residues. Trimming left V 4 bases short and J 7 bases short, with 13 bases between. The CDR3 protein is CSVVGLTGEKLFF. In DNA form, the CDR3 reads TGCAGCGTTGTAGGCCTTACGGGTGAAAAACTGTTTTTT.